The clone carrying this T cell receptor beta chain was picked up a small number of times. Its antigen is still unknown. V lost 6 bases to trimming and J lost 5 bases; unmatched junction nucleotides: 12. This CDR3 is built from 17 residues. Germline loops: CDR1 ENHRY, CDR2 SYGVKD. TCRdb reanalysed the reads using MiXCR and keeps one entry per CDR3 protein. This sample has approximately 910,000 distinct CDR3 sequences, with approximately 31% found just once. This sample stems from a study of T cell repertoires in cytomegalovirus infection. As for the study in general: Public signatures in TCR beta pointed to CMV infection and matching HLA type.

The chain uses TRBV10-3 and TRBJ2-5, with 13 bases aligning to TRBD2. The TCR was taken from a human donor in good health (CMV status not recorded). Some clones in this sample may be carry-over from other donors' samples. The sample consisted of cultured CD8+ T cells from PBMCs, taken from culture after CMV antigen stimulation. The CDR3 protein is CAIRAGSTSGGAETQYF. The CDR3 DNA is TGTGCCATCAGGGCGGGGTCCACTAGCGGGGGGGCCGAGACCCAGTACTTC.